The T cell receptor beta chain under discussion was sequenced for a study of siplizumab effects on memory and regulatory T cells. Notes on the study in general: Apparently key alloresponse contributors, naive T cells also seemed more diverse than memory cells.

Turning to this clone: The antigen is undetermined.

Repertoires were generated with immunoSEQ multiplex PCR, while TCRdb's copy carries only in-frame clones and drops some. The data contain 70,000 to 90,000 clones, 70% to 90% of them singletons. V trimming: 2 bases; J trimming: 0 bases; junction bases outside the gene matches: 4. The CDR3 sequence is 16 residues long. From germline, CDR1 is SGHAT and CDR2 FQNNGV. Material for sequencing was CD4+ T cells sorted from blood. This sequence joins TRBV11-2 and TRBJ2-1; 7 bases line up with TRBD2. The source of this sequence is a human donor in good health. CDR3 in amino acids: CASSLTSVHSYNEQFF. The CDR3 nucleotides are TGTGCCAGCAGCTTAACTAGCGTCCACTCCTACAATGAGCAGTTCTTC.